Below, 28 T cell receptor beta chains from the same sample are listed, as sequenced in a study of cytomegalovirus exposure and HLA in healthy donors. The PCR had 60 Vbeta and 13 Jbeta primers. Produced via immunoSEQ multiplex PCR; TCRdb's table is partial and in-frame only. The sample lists roughly 200,000 clones; around 78% were seen once. Sequenced sample: PBMCs. These receptors originate from a man between 25 and 39 years old in good health and CMV-seronegative.

This chain joins TRBV7-6 and TRBJ2-2; D gene uncertain. Germline lookup yields CDR1 SGHVS and CDR2 FNYEAQ. This CDR3 is 20 amino acids long. Trimming pared 3 bases from V and 0 bases from J, leaving 23 bases between. The chain's CDR3 is CASSLLMRSRADANTGELFF. The CDR3 bases are TGTGCCAGCAGCTTGCTAATGAGGAGTCGAGCAGACGCGAACACCGGGGAGCTGTTTTTT.

The chain has TRBV27 and TRBJ2-3, with TRBD2 identical over 7 bases. V lost 5 bases, J lost 5 bases, and 13 bases stayed unmatched. Germline CDR1 MNHEY, CDR2 SMNVEV (reference sequence). The length of the CDR3 is 16 residues. CDR3 coding DNA: TGTGCCAGCAGTCCCCCTGTCGGGAGGTTGAAAGATACGCAGTATTTT. Translating gives CASSPPVGRLKDTQYF.

Here the CDR3 DNA reads TGTGCCAGCAGCTTAGCGGTAGCGGGAGGATACTACGAGCAGTACTTC. It encodes CASSLAVAGGYYEQYF. The chain joins TRBV7-6 to TRBJ2-7, with 10 bases aligning to TRBD2. CDR1 and CDR2 from the germline V gene are SGHVS and FNYEAQ. V dropped 0 bases and J dropped 3; count of bases not matched to a gene: 5. This CDR3 is 16 amino acids long.

The chain has TRBV19 and TRBJ1-5, with 9 positions matching TRBD1. The CDR3 totals 18 residues. V was clipped by 7 bases and J by 4 bases; unmatched bases: 17. Looked up from germline, CDR1 is LNHDA and CDR2 is SQIVND (reference sequence). The CDR3 sequence: CASKGRGQGVVANQPQHF. The CDR3 DNA follows: TGTGCCAGTAAGGGGAGGGGACAGGGTGTTGTAGCAAATCAGCCCCAGCATTTT.

As regards this clone: Other DNA sequences in the same sample also yield this CDR3. This rearrangement joins TRBV5-1 to TRBJ2-1; D remains unclear. V dropped 0 bases and J dropped 7 bases, with 5 bases sitting between them. This CDR3 has 12 residues. Per the germline V gene, CDR1 is SGHRS and CDR2 is YFSETQ. The DNA of the CDR3 is TGCGCCAGCAGCTTGGATTCGAATGAGCAGTTCTTC. Protein product: CASSLDSNEQFF.

The rearrangement uses TRBV6-6 and TRBJ2-1; D not certain. Germline V lookup: CDR1 MNHNY, CDR2 SVGAGI (reference sequence). This CDR3 region has 13 residues. Deletions cut 8 bases from V and 3 bases from J, with 11 bases between. In nucleotides, the CDR3 is TGTGCCAGCGGCCCCCCCTTCTACAATGAGCAGTTCTTC. This codes for CASGPPFYNEQFF.

The CDR3 sequence: CASRYRLAASYEQYF. The CDR3 DNA follows: TGTGCCAGCAGATACCGACTAGCGGCCTCCTACGAGCAGTACTTC. The chain has TRBV6-5 and TRBJ2-7; 9 nucleotides match TRBD2. Unmatched junction bases numbered 6, after V lost 6 bases and J lost 0 bases. The germline gives CDR1 MNHEY, CDR2 SVGAGI. The CDR3 loop spans 15 amino acids.

This chain links TRBV7-9 with TRBJ1-1, with 10 nucleotides matching TRBD1. The CDR3 has 15 amino acids. V lost 4 bases to trimming and J lost 1 base; unmatched junction nucleotides: 3. The germline CDR1 and CDR2 sequences are SEHNR and FQNEAQ (reference sequence). CDR3 in DNA: TGTGCCAGCAGCTCCAGACAGGGGGCGAACACTGAAGCTTTCTTT. Amino acid sequence: CASSSRQGANTEAFF.

The chain employs TRBV5-6 and TRBJ2-6; 9 bases match TRBD2. CDR1 is SGHDT and CDR2 is YYEEEE in the germline V gene. V lost 1 base and J lost 3; bases outside the gene matches: 5. The CDR3 is 17 residues long. CDR3 in DNA: TGTGCCAGCAGCTTGACAGCGGGAGGCGATGGGGCCAACGTCCTGACTTTC. Translation gives CASSLTAGGDGANVLTF.

V usage is TRBV7-9 and J usage is TRBJ2-7; 7 bases agree with TRBD1. V dropped 5 bases and J dropped 5; count of bases not matched to a gene: 12. The CDR3 runs 15 residues. CDR1 is SEHNR, CDR2 FQNEAQ, per germline (reference sequence). The chain's CDR3 is CASSPQADRYHEQYF. CDR3 in DNA: TGTGCCAGCAGCCCCCAGGCGGACAGGTACCACGAGCAGTACTTC.

The chain recombines TRBV28 with TRBJ1-2; no reliable D call. This CDR3 comprises 13 residues. The germline V gene encodes CDR1 MDHEN and CDR2 SYDVKM. V lost 4 bases and J 5 bases, leaving 11 bases between the germline ends. DNA of the CDR3: TGTGCCAGCAGTTCAGGCATTCCGTATGGCTACACCTTC. The encoded protein is CASSSGIPYGYTF.

The V and J genes are TRBV6-5 and TRBJ2-7, with TRBD2 matching over 13 bases. The CDR3 totals 15 residues. Germline V CDR1 and CDR2: MNHEY, SVGAGI. The junction had 9 bases not matched to a gene; V was cut back by 6 bases and J by 7 bases. CDR3 sequence (DNA): TGTGCCAGCAGCCGGACTAGCGGGAGAATTCGGGAGCAGTACTTC. This codes for CASSRTSGRIREQYF.

CDR3: CASSAHSGQGNMETQYF. Written as DNA, the CDR3 is TGTGCCAGCAGCGCGCATTCAGGACAGGGGAATATGGAGACCCAGTACTTC. The chain carries TRBV9 and TRBJ2-5, with 9 bases lining up with TRBD1. The trim removed 3 bases at V and 5 bases at J, leaving 14 bases unmatched. The germline gives CDR1 SGDLS, CDR2 YYNGEE. The CDR3 length is 17 residues.

Only a few counts were recorded for this clone. V and J are TRBV6-5 and TRBJ1-6; D possibly corresponds to TRBD1 (6 bases). Germline CDR1 is MNHEY and CDR2 is SVGAGI. The CDR3 is 15 residues long. V was cut by 6 bases and J by 10 bases, with 19 bases left in between. In DNA form, the CDR3 reads TGTGCCAGCAGCCCAACCGGGACAAGTGACTCACCCCTCCACTTT. Its translation is CASSPTGTSDSPLHF.

The J gene is TRBJ1-2, the V gene TRBV19; TRBD1 matches at 7 bases. The V gene end was trimmed by 7 bases and the J gene end by 1 base; junction bases not matched to a gene: 6. This CDR3 is built from 14 residues. Per the germline V gene, CDR1 is LNHDA and CDR2 is SQIVND (reference sequence). The CDR3, as DNA: TGTGCCAGTATCTCGGACAGGTTTAACTATGGCTACACCTTC. Translated: CASISDRFNYGYTF.

V is TRBV11-3 and J is TRBJ2-7; TRBD2 might be the D (5 bases). From germline, CDR1 is SGHNT and CDR2 YENEEA. The CDR3 spans 13 residues. Trimming took 6 bases from V and 3 from J, leaving 12 bases between them. CDR3 loop: CASSYTGNYEQYF. The CDR3 DNA reads as TGTGCCAGCAGTTATACCGGGAACTACGAGCAGTACTTC.

In this sample, this clone turned up a few times. This rearrangement joins TRBV7-6 to TRBJ2-1; possible D gene TRBD2, 6 bases. V was clipped by 5 bases and J by 0 bases, with 14 bases between them. Germline V lookup: CDR1 SGHVS, CDR2 FNYEAQ. This CDR3 region has 16 residues. The CDR3 sequence: CASSPSGGSSYNEQFF. CDR3 in DNA: TGTGCCAGCAGCCCAAGCGGAGGGAGCTCCTACAATGAGCAGTTCTTC. Full variable domain (outside the CDR3, taken from reference TRBV7-6 and TRBJ2-1): GAGVSQSPRYKVTKRGQDVALRCDPISGHVSLYWYRQALGQGPEFLTYFNYEAQQDKSGLPNDRFSAERPEGSISTLTIQRTEQRDSAMYRCASSPSGGSSYNEQFFGPGTRLTVL.

The chain combines TRBV6-5 with TRBJ1-4; D is perhaps TRBD1 (6 bases). Germline CDR1 is MNHEY and CDR2 is SVGAGI. There are 15 residues in the CDR3. V was trimmed by 6 bases and J by 3 bases, leaving 14 bases between them. The CDR3 spells CASSRTGSPNEKLFF. The CDR3 bases are TGTGCCAGCAGCCGAACAGGGAGCCCTAATGAAAAACTGTTTTTT.

This sequence joins TRBV27 and TRBJ2-3; D uncertain. CDR1 is MNHEY, CDR2 SMNVEV, per germline (reference sequence). V shed 6 bases and J shed 6 bases, with 7 bases lying between them. This CDR3 has 11 amino acids. The CDR3 reads CASRLRDTQYF. The CDR3 region has the DNA TGTGCCAGCAGGCTGAGGGATACGCAGTATTTT.

The genes are TRBV27 and TRBJ2-1; 7 nucleotides match TRBD2. This CDR3 comprises 14 residues. CDR1 MNHEY and CDR2 SMNVEV come from the germline V gene (reference sequence). V shed 4 bases, J shed 5 bases, and the junction held 5 bases outside the gene matches. The CDR3 DNA sequence: TGTGCCAGCAGTTATACGGCGGGGGACAATGAGCAGTTCTTC. Encoded protein: CASSYTAGDNEQFF.

The chain uses TRBV11-2 and TRBJ2-2, with TRBD2 matching over 9 bases. Germline V gene lookup returns CDR1 SGHAT and CDR2 FQNNGV. With V trimmed by 5 bases and J by 0 bases, 4 bases remained unmatched. The CDR3 extends over 16 amino acids. The CDR3 region is CASSLLAGPNTGELFF. The CDR3 coding sequence is TGTGCCAGCAGCCTCCTAGCGGGACCGAACACCGGGGAGCTGTTTTTT.

Only one count was recorded for this clone. It is likely a read error, because the conserved phenylalanine at the end of the CDR3 is missing. V usage is TRBV7-9 and J usage is TRBJ2-4; D ambiguous. This CDR3 spans 16 amino acids. Germline V CDR1 and CDR2: SEHNR, FQNEAQ (reference sequence). The V end was cut by 5 bases, the J end by 0 bases, with 14 bases between. In DNA form, the CDR3 reads TGTGCCAGCAGCGACCCCGGAGACCTAGCCAAAAACATTCAGTACCTC. Its translation: CASSDPGDLAKNIQYL.

This clone was observed a single time. The chain carries TRBV4-2 and TRBJ1-2; 9 nucleotides match TRBD1. Per the germline V gene, CDR1 is LGHNA and CDR2 is YNFKEQ. Unmatched junction bases numbered 0, after V lost 1 base and J lost 6 bases. The CDR3 consists of 13 residues. The DNA for the CDR3 is TGTGCCAGCAGCCAAGGGACAGGGGATGGCTACACCTTC. The encoded protein is CASSQGTGDGYTF.

This chain links TRBV6-4 with TRBJ2-2; D is undetermined. V dropped 3 bases and J dropped 8 bases, with 10 bases sitting between them. Germline values: CDR1 MRHNA, CDR2 SNTAGT. There are 13 residues in the CDR3. DNA of the CDR3: TGTGCCAGCAGTGAAGAGGATTTTGGGGAGCTGTTTTTT. It encodes CASSEEDFGELFF.

The gene calls are TRBV7-9 and TRBJ2-1; tentative D call: TRBD2 (6 bases). Looked up from germline, CDR1 is SEHNR and CDR2 is FQNEAQ (reference sequence). The CDR3 extends over 16 amino acids. Trimming took off 7 bases at V and 0 bases at J, with 16 bases between the two ends. In nucleotides, the CDR3 is TGTGCCAGCAAGAGGGCGGGACCGAGCTCCTACAATGAGCAGTTCTTC. This sequence encodes CASKRAGPSSYNEQFF. Full variable domain (rest looked up from reference TRBV7-9 and TRBJ2-1): DTGVSQNPRHKITKRGQNVTFRCDPISEHNRLYWYRQTLGQGPEFLTYFQNEAQLEKSRLLSDRFSAERPKGSFSTLEIQRTEQGDSAMYLCASKRAGPSSYNEQFFGPGTRLTVL.

This rearrangement joins TRBV19 to TRBJ2-5; 7 bases are shared with TRBD1. The V gene end was trimmed by 9 bases and the J gene end by 5 bases; junction bases not matched to a gene: 9. Germline CDR1 and CDR2: LNHDA and SQIVND (reference sequence). CDR3 length equals 13 residues. CDR3 sequence: CARPVRGPETQYF. CDR3 coding DNA: TGTGCCAGGCCGGTAAGGGGGCCTGAGACCCAGTACTTC. Together with reference TRBV19 and TRBJ2-5, the CDR3 gives the full variable domain: DGGITQSPKYLFRKEGQNVTLSCEQNLNHDAMYWYRQDPGQGLRLIYYSQIVNDFQKGDIAEGYSVSREKKESFPLTVTSAQKNPTAFYLCARPVRGPETQYFGPGTRLLVL.

This clone was counted once. The chain combines TRBV27 with TRBJ2-7, with D possibly matching TRBD1 (5 bases). The germline CDR1 and CDR2 sequences are MNHEY and SMNVEV (reference sequence). The CDR3 is 14 amino acids. Between the trimmed V and J ends, which lost 6 bases and 4 bases, there was a span of 16 bases. The CDR3 DNA reads TGTGCCAGCAGCAGAAATTCCGCAGGGTACGAGCAGTACTTC. This sequence encodes CASSRNSAGYEQYF.

This clone was detected a few times. The genes are TRBV6-4 and TRBJ2-1; 7 positions match TRBD2. The length of the CDR3 is 14 residues. Losses at the gene ends were 7 bases for V and 6 bases for J; bases not matched to a gene: 9. Germline V gives CDR1 MRHNA, CDR2 SNTAGT. The CDR3 here is CASTVAAGSNEQFF. CDR3 DNA sequence: TGTGCCAGCACCGTGGCAGCGGGAAGCAATGAGCAGTTCTTC.